The 10 T cell receptor beta chains presented below share a single source sample, sequenced in a study of Ad26.COV2.S vaccination and SARS-CoV-2 variants. TCRdb's table, derived via immunoSEQ multiplex PCR, lists solely in-frame clones and lacks some. The sample shows some 340,000 clones, 86% of them seen only once. As for treatment: approximately 18 received Ad26.COV2.S at low or high dose, single or two shots; about 5 received placebo; per-sample allocation not given. Samples came from day 63 after the first vaccine or placebo injection. The sample here was peripheral blood, taken in a trial of Ad26.COV2.S vaccine versus placebo. These receptors originate from a person between 18 and 60 years old who received the Ad26.COV2.S COVID-19 vaccine or a placebo.

This clone occurred a few times. The genes are TRBV3-1 (or the pseudogene TRBV3-2) and TRBJ2-3; 9 bases fit TRBD2. The trim removed 8 bases at V and 4 bases at J, leaving 7 bases unmatched. Germline CDR1 and CDR2: LGHDT and YNNKEL (reference sequence). The CDR3 extends over 14 amino acids. The CDR3 spells CASQRGAWADTQYF. In DNA, the CDR3 is TGTGCCAGCCAGCGGGGGGCTTGGGCAGATACGCAGTATTTT.

The chain's CDR3 is CASSVVDRGSGNTIYF. The CDR3, as DNA: TGTGCCAGCAGCGTAGTGGACAGGGGTAGCGGAAACACCATATATTTT. The J gene is TRBJ1-3, the V gene TRBV9; 9 positions agree with TRBD1. With V trimmed by 0 bases and J by 4 bases, 5 bases remained unmatched. Germline CDR1 is SGDLS and CDR2 is YYNGEE. This CDR3 region has 16 residues.

The chain couples TRBV6-5 to TRBJ1-2; 11 bases line up with TRBD1. CDR1 is MNHEY, CDR2 SVGAGI, per germline. The V segment lost 5 bases and the J segment 7 bases; nucleotides outside the gene matches: 9. This CDR3 has 15 residues. In nucleotides, the CDR3 is TGTGCCAGCAGTAGAGCCAGGGACAGGGGGTTTGGCTACACCTTC. Translating it yields CASSRARDRGFGYTF.

The chain recombines TRBV19 with TRBJ2-1; TRBD1 agrees at 7 bases. This CDR3 contains 14 residues. Per the germline V gene, CDR1 is LNHDA and CDR2 is SQIVND (reference sequence). J lost 3 bases, V lost 8 bases, and 7 bases had no gene match. CDR3 DNA sequence: TGTGCCAGTTGTAAGAGGGGGCTCTACAATGAGCAGTTCTTC. This translates into CASCKRGLYNEQFF.

The V gene is TRBV7-2, the J gene TRBJ1-2; D is undetermined. The CDR3 spans 12 residues. Germline V CDR1 and CDR2: SGHTA, FQGNSA. Trimming took off 5 bases at V and 8 bases at J, with 12 bases between the two ends. The CDR3 is CASSARSGGYTF. CDR3 sequence (DNA): TGTGCCAGCAGCGCCCGCTCGGGGGGCTACACCTTC. Full variable domain (rest looked up from reference TRBV7-2 and TRBJ1-2): GAGVSQSPSNKVTEKGKDVELRCDPISGHTALYWYRQSLGQGLEFLIYFQGNSAPDKSGLPSDRFSAERTGGSVSTLTIQRTQQEDSAVYLCASSARSGGYTFGSGTRLTVV.

The V gene is TRBV7-9, the J gene TRBJ2-7; TRBD1 matches at 7 bases. V shed 5 bases and J 4 bases; nucleotides not matched to a gene: 11. The CDR3 loop spans 15 amino acids. The germline gives CDR1 SEHNR, CDR2 FQNEAQ (reference sequence). CDR3 in amino acids: CASSHRDSQLYEQYF. The CDR3 DNA sequence: TGTGCCAGCAGCCACCGGGACAGCCAGCTTTACGAGCAGTACTTC.

V gene TRBV30 combines with J gene TRBJ1-1, with D maybe TRBD1 (5 bases). Trimming took 2 bases from V and 3 from J, leaving 10 bases between them. This CDR3 spans 13 amino acids. Germline CDR1 is GTSNPN and CDR2 is SVGIG (reference sequence). The CDR3 sequence: CAWSSRGDTEAFF. The CDR3 DNA reads as TGTGCCTGGAGTTCCCGAGGGGACACTGAAGCTTTCTTT.

The chain couples TRBV4-3 to TRBJ1-2; D is possibly TRBD1 (5 bases). This CDR3 comprises 13 residues. The germline V gene encodes CDR1 LGHNA and CDR2 YSLEER. Deletions cut 0 bases from V and 8 bases from J, with 10 bases between. Written as DNA, the CDR3 is TGCGCCAGCAGCCAAGATTGGGGCTTGGGCTACACCTTC. Residues: CASSQDWGLGYTF.

This clone was observed once. V gene TRBV5-1 combines with J gene TRBJ1-3; possible D gene TRBD1, 5 bases. The germline CDR1 and CDR2 sequences are SGHRS and YFSETQ. With 4 bases removed from V and 2 bases from J, the gap between germline ends came to 16 bases. This CDR3 spans 16 amino acids. This chain's CDR3 is CASSGPGPKAGNTIYF. CDR3 sequence (DNA): TGCGCCAGCAGCGGGCCGGGACCTAAAGCTGGAAACACCATATATTTT.

The V gene is TRBV19, the J gene TRBJ2-1; TRBD2 aligns across 11 bases. Germline CDR1 LNHDA, CDR2 SQIVND (reference sequence). The CDR3 loop spans 13 amino acids. V was clipped by 9 bases and J by 6 bases; unmatched bases: 4. CDR3 in DNA: TGTGCCAGCGGACTAGCGGGTCCCAATGAGCAGTTCTTC. Translated: CASGLAGPNEQFF.